This is a list of T cell receptor beta chains from one sample in a study of CD8+CD57+ T cells in acquired aplastic anemia. TCRdb reprocessed the reads via MiXCR and lists one record per CDR3 protein. In the table there are about 180,000 distinct CDR3 sequences, around half of which are singletons. The sample taken for sequencing was sorted CD4+, CD8+, or CD8+CD57+ T cells (not recorded which) from PBMCs. The origin of the receptors is a human donor in good health. The CDR3 runs from the conserved cysteine through the conserved F or W. The order of the fields is J gene, V gene, D gene, clone size, CDR3 protein, CDR3 DNA. The D gene is left open where the match is weak. Rows give clone size only sometimes, using once, few, many, or a class for an expanded clone.

j_call: TRBJ2-5
v_call: TRBV12-3/TRBV12-4
d_call: TRBD1
clone_size: many
cdr3_aa: CASSLRGRRGETQYF
cdr3_nt: TGTGCCAGCAGTTTAAGGGGGCGCAGAGGAGAGACCCAGTACTTC

j_call: TRBJ1-2
v_call: TRBV20-1
d_call: -
clone_size: many
cdr3_aa: CSARENRAPNYGYTF
cdr3_nt: TGCAGTGCTAGGGAAAACAGGGCGCCGAACTATGGCTACACCTTC

j_call: TRBJ1-3
v_call: TRBV20-1
d_call: -
clone_size: many
cdr3_aa: CSARDPVGNTIYF
cdr3_nt: TGCAGTGCTAGAGATCCGGTCGGAAACACCATATATTTT

j_call: TRBJ2-7
v_call: TRBV10-3
d_call: TRBD1
clone_size: -
cdr3_aa: CAISESAPGQGDYEQYF
cdr3_nt: TGTGCCATCAGTGAGTCCGCTCCGGGACAGGGAGACTACGAGCAGTACTTC

j_call: TRBJ2-1
v_call: TRBV24-1
d_call: TRBD1
clone_size: many
cdr3_aa: CATSDRGTGKNEQFF
cdr3_nt: TGTGCCACCAGTGACCGCGGGACAGGGAAGAATGAGCAGTTCTTC

j_call: TRBJ1-2
v_call: TRBV20-1
d_call: TRBD1
clone_size: many
cdr3_aa: CSARPFDRGPNYGYTF
cdr3_nt: TGCAGTGCTAGACCCTTCGACAGGGGGCCTAACTATGGCTACACCTTC

j_call: TRBJ2-1
v_call: TRBV24-1
d_call: TRBD2
clone_size: -
cdr3_aa: CATSSGTSGYNEQFF
cdr3_nt: TGTGCTACCTCATCCGGGACTAGCGGTTACAATGAGCAGTTCTTC

j_call: TRBJ2-3
v_call: TRBV27
d_call: TRBD1
clone_size: few
cdr3_aa: CASSGTVVPYTQYF
cdr3_nt: TGTGCCAGCAGTGGGACAGTAGTCCCTTATACGCAGTATTTT

j_call: TRBJ1-1
v_call: TRBV19
d_call: TRBD1
clone_size: -
cdr3_aa: CASSSQGGWTEAFF
cdr3_nt: TGTGCCAGTAGTTCCCAGGGGGGATGGACTGAAGCTTTCTTT

j_call: TRBJ2-3
v_call: TRBV30
d_call: TRBD1
clone_size: few
cdr3_aa: CAWSVGGGSTDTQYF
cdr3_nt: TGTGCCTGGAGTGTAGGGGGCGGGAGCACAGATACGCAGTATTTT

j_call: TRBJ2-7
v_call: TRBV7-3
d_call: -
clone_size: many
cdr3_aa: CASSLTFSGNSYEQYF
cdr3_nt: TGTGCCAGCAGCTTAACTTTCAGCGGAAACTCCTACGAGCAGTACTTC

j_call: TRBJ2-7
v_call: TRBV20-1
d_call: TRBD2
clone_size: -
cdr3_aa: CSARASGLSYEQYF
cdr3_nt: TGCAGTGCTAGGGCTAGCGGTCTCTCCTACGAGCAGTACTTC

j_call: TRBJ2-5
v_call: TRBV2
d_call: -
clone_size: many
cdr3_aa: CASSETPGLGETQYF
cdr3_nt: TGTGCCAGCAGTGAAACACCCGGGTTGGGGGAGACCCAGTACTTC

j_call: TRBJ2-3
v_call: TRBV7-9
d_call: TRBD2
clone_size: -
cdr3_aa: CASLGLASTDTQYF
cdr3_nt: TGTGCCAGCTTGGGACTAGCAAGTACTGATACGCAGTATTTT

j_call: TRBJ1-2
v_call: TRBV5-4
d_call: -
clone_size: -
cdr3_aa: CASRSGVGYTF
cdr3_nt: TGTGCCAGCAGATCTGGTGTTGGCTACACCTTC

j_call: TRBJ1-2
v_call: TRBV6-5
d_call: TRBD1
clone_size: many
cdr3_aa: CASSYSIGTGGYTF
cdr3_nt: TGTGCCAGCAGTTACTCGATCGGGACAGGGGGCTACACCTTC

j_call: TRBJ2-7
v_call: TRBV5-1
d_call: -
clone_size: many
cdr3_aa: CASSFSRVEEQYF
cdr3_nt: TGCGCCAGCAGCTTTTCCCGGGTAGAAGAGCAGTACTTC

j_call: TRBJ1-5
v_call: TRBV19
d_call: TRBD1
clone_size: many
cdr3_aa: CASSITGTDQPQHF
cdr3_nt: TGTGCCAGTAGTATCACCGGGACAGATCAGCCCCAGCATTTT

j_call: TRBJ1-5
v_call: TRBV7-2
d_call: -
clone_size: -
cdr3_aa: CASSPSKHQPQHF
cdr3_nt: TGTGCCAGCAGCCCCTCTAAGCATCAGCCCCAGCATTTT

j_call: TRBJ2-1
v_call: TRBV6-5
d_call: -
clone_size: -
cdr3_aa: CARFVWRVRESIHEQFF
cdr3_nt: TGTGCCAGATTCGTTTGGAGGGTTCGCGAGTCGATCCATGAGCAGTTCTTC

j_call: TRBJ2-3
v_call: TRBV12-3/TRBV12-4
d_call: -
clone_size: once
cdr3_aa: CASSSRDQFTDTQYF
cdr3_nt: TGTGCCAGCAGCTCCCGGGACCAATTCACAGATACGCAGTATTTT

j_call: TRBJ1-2
v_call: TRBV6-5
d_call: -
clone_size: few
cdr3_aa: CASSYSTNPNYGYTF
cdr3_nt: TGTGCCAGCAGTTACTCTACGAATCCTAACTATGGCTACACCTTC

j_call: TRBJ1-2
v_call: TRBV28
d_call: TRBD1
clone_size: -
cdr3_aa: CASSRSTGEGYGYTF
cdr3_nt: TGTGCCAGCAGTCGGTCGACAGGGGAAGGCTATGGCTACACCTTC

j_call: TRBJ1-4
v_call: TRBV5-1
d_call: -
clone_size: many
cdr3_aa: CASSLSSDGGEKLFF
cdr3_nt: TGCGCCAGCAGCTTGAGCAGTGACGGCGGCGAAAAACTGTTTTTT

j_call: TRBJ2-1
v_call: TRBV19
d_call: TRBD2
clone_size: many
cdr3_aa: CASRTEQGGYNEQFF
cdr3_nt: TGTGCCAGTAGGACGGAGCAGGGAGGGTACAATGAGCAGTTCTTC

j_call: TRBJ2-3
v_call: TRBV2
d_call: TRBD2
clone_size: -
cdr3_aa: CASTHGTSGKTDTQYF
cdr3_nt: TGTGCCAGCACGCACGGGACTAGCGGGAAGACAGATACGCAGTATTTT

j_call: TRBJ1-2
v_call: TRBV9
d_call: -
clone_size: -
cdr3_aa: CASSAQVVNYGYTF
cdr3_nt: TGTGCCAGCAGCGCACAGGTTGTTAACTATGGCTACACCTTC

j_call: TRBJ1-6
v_call: TRBV7-6
d_call: -
clone_size: many
cdr3_aa: CASSRVTANNSPLHF
cdr3_nt: TGTGCCAGCAGCCGTGTGACAGCAAATAATTCACCCCTCCACTTT

j_call: TRBJ2-6
v_call: TRBV11-1
d_call: -
clone_size: many
cdr3_aa: CASSSGTPGANVLTF
cdr3_nt: TGTGCCAGCAGCTCAGGGACACCTGGGGCCAACGTCCTGACTTTC

j_call: TRBJ2-5
v_call: TRBV29-1
d_call: -
clone_size: many
cdr3_aa: CSAAVGSQETQYF
cdr3_nt: TGCAGCGCTGCCGTGGGCAGTCAAGAGACCCAGTACTTC

j_call: TRBJ1-4
v_call: TRBV15
d_call: -
clone_size: -
cdr3_aa: CATSRGGSQKLFF
cdr3_nt: TGTGCCACCAGCAGAGGAGGGAGCCAAAAACTGTTTTTT

j_call: TRBJ2-5
v_call: TRBV7-9
d_call: -
clone_size: -
cdr3_aa: CASSLQDWETQYF
cdr3_nt: TGTGCCAGCAGCTTACAGGATTGGGAGACCCAGTACTTC

j_call: TRBJ2-1
v_call: TRBV20-1
d_call: -
clone_size: once
cdr3_aa: CSATQGLNEQFF
cdr3_nt: TGCAGTGCGACGCAGGGTCTCAATGAGCAGTTCTTC